These 24 T cell receptor beta chains were sequenced from one sample in a study of blood T cell repertoires in COVID-19. Profiled with immunoSEQ multiplex PCR; TCRdb holds only in-frame clones, not every one. The data contain approximately 210,000 clones, approximately 82% of them singletons. Sequences were obtained from peripheral blood. These receptors originate from a woman of 80 years or more with acute or convalescent COVID-19.

The chain combines TRBV7-8 with TRBJ2-3; TRBD2 aligns across 8 bases. V was pared by 2 bases and J by 5 bases, with 6 bases of the junction left unmatched. The CDR3 runs to 15 residues. Germline V gives CDR1 SGHVS, CDR2 FQNEAQ. The CDR3: CASSLFGGGEDTQYF. The CDR3 region has the DNA TGTGCCAGCAGCTTATTCGGGGGGGGCGAAGATACGCAGTATTTT.

The chain combines TRBV4-1 with TRBJ1-6, with D possibly TRBD1 on 6 matching bases. The CDR3 loop spans 15 amino acids. The V and J ends lost 0 bases and 9 bases respectively, with 12 bases between them. Germline-derived CDR1 and CDR2 are MGHRA and YSYEKL. CDR3 DNA sequence: TGCGCCAGCAGCCAAGAATGGCAGGGGAGTTCACCCCTCCACTTT. Residues: CASSQEWQGSSPLHF.

This clone appeared a few times. This sequence joins TRBV9 and TRBJ1-2; D may be TRBD1 (6 bases). Trimming took off 4 bases at V and 5 bases at J, with 15 bases between the two ends. Germline CDR1 and CDR2: SGDLS and YYNGEE. The CDR3 is made up of 14 amino acids. CDR3 DNA sequence: TGTGCCAGCAGCACCCGACAGGCTCCGTATGGCTACACCTTC. It translates to CASSTRQAPYGYTF.

The chain is built from TRBV7-8 and TRBJ2-5; TRBD2 aligns across 7 bases. After removal of 6 bases from V and 4 bases from J, the junction contained 5 bases not matched to a gene. Germline V CDR1 and CDR2: SGHVS, FQNEAQ. This CDR3 spans 13 amino acids. The CDR3 DNA reads TGTGCCAGCAGTAAAGGGAGGGGAGAGACCCAGTACTTC. This encodes CASSKGRGETQYF.

The J gene is TRBJ1-2, the V gene TRBV7-9; D gene ambiguous. CDR3 length: 13 residues. Germline CDR1 SEHNR, CDR2 FQNEAQ (reference sequence). Trimming shortened V by 5 bases and J by 7 bases, and 14 bases separated the two germline ends. CDR3 sequence reads: CASSPLTLSGYTF. CDR3 DNA sequence: TGTGCCAGCAGCCCACTCACCCTGAGTGGCTACACCTTC.

The gene calls are TRBV27 and TRBJ2-1; D is unresolved. This CDR3 spans 11 amino acids. Germline-derived CDR1 and CDR2 are MNHEY and SMNVEV (reference sequence). The V gene lost 5 bases and the J gene lost 8 bases, with 7 bases spanning the gap. This chain's CDR3 is CASSVGYEQFF. CDR3 nucleotide sequence: TGTGCCAGCAGTGTCGGGTATGAGCAGTTCTTC.

CDR3 DNA: TGCGCCAGCAGCTTGGGTGGAGCAGGGTCGAGCAATCAGCCCCAGCATTTT. This codes for CASSLGGAGSSNQPQHF. The chain links TRBV5-1 to TRBJ1-5; tentatively, D is TRBD1 (5 bases). Trimming removed 0 bases from V and 1 base from J, with 14 bases in between. The length of the CDR3 is 17 residues. Germline V gene data show CDR1 as SGHRS and CDR2 as YFSETQ.

The chain combines TRBV11-2 with TRBJ1-2; no reliable D call. The CDR3 length is 14 residues. CDR1 SGHAT and CDR2 FQNNGV come from the germline V gene. V shed 1 base and J shed 2 bases, with 8 bases lying between them. In nucleotides, the CDR3 is TGTGCCAGCAGCTTAGCCCAGATCAACTATGGCTACACCTTC. Amino acid sequence: CASSLAQINYGYTF.

This clone came up once. V is TRBV7-2 and J is TRBJ1-1; 11 bases fit TRBD1. The CDR3 spans 15 residues. Germline lookup yields CDR1 SGHTA and CDR2 FQGNSA. Trimming at V came to 5 bases and at J to 3 bases, leaving 5 bases not matched to a gene. CDR3 loop: CASSLLGQGDTEAFF. DNA for the CDR3: TGTGCCAGCAGCCTCCTGGGACAGGGGGACACTGAAGCTTTCTTT.

In this sample, this clone turned up once. The chain carries TRBV19 and TRBJ2-2; D remains unclear. Germline V gene data show CDR1 as LNHDA and CDR2 as SQIVND (reference sequence). V was cut by 3 bases and J by 6 bases, with 8 bases left in between. The CDR3 loop spans 13 amino acids. The CDR3 protein is CASSIRVSGELFF. CDR3 in DNA: TGTGCCAGTAGTATTCGTGTGTCCGGGGAGCTGTTTTTT.

This clone was recorded once. The chain has TRBV5-1 and TRBJ2-1, with a tentative D call TRBD2 (5 bases). V was trimmed by 1 base and J by 6 bases, leaving 17 bases between them. CDR3 size: 16 residues. In germline, CDR1 is SGHRS, CDR2 YFSETQ. The chain's CDR3 is CASSLSPGSRVNEQFF. CDR3 nucleotides: TGCGCCAGCAGCTTGTCGCCGGGGTCAAGGGTCAATGAGCAGTTCTTC.

There are a few counts of this clone. This chain joins TRBV2 and TRBJ1-6; TRBD1 matches 8 bases. The germline V gene encodes CDR1 SNHLY and CDR2 FYNNEI. The CDR3 contains 15 residues. Trimming took 4 bases from V and 2 from J; bases not matched to a gene: 1. The chain's CDR3 is CASSAQGAYNSPLHF. The CDR3, as DNA: TGTGCCAGCAGTGCACAGGGGGCCTATAATTCACCCCTCCACTTT.

J is TRBJ2-5 and V is TRBV30; a possible D gene is TRBD2 (5 bases). V was clipped by 0 bases and J by 2 bases, with 10 bases between them. This CDR3 comprises 14 residues. Germline CDR1 and CDR2: GTSNPN and SVGIG (reference sequence). The CDR3 coding sequence is TGTGCCTGGAGTGTACTAGGTAGTCAAGAGACCCAGTACTTC. Translation gives CAWSVLGSQETQYF.

On this clone: At one end the junction does not follow the germline gene, possibly because of a read error. The rearrangement uses TRBV12-3 or TRBV12-4 and TRBJ2-2, with 7 bases that match TRBD1. The CDR3 is 13 amino acids. The CDR3 reads CASSLRGPGELFF. The CDR3, as DNA: TGTGCCAGCAGTTTAAGGGGGCCCGGCGAGCTGTTTTTT.

The rearrangement links TRBV3-1 (or the pseudogene TRBV3-2) to TRBJ2-1; a possible D gene is TRBD1 (6 bases). Trimming took 4 bases from V and 9 from J, leaving 16 bases between them. Germline V gene sequence: CDR1 LGHDT, CDR2 YNNKEL (reference sequence). This CDR3 contains 14 residues. This CDR3 is CASSLLGQTSEQFF. CDR3 in DNA: TGTGCCAGCAGCCTTCTGGGACAAACCAGTGAGCAGTTCTTC.

The J gene is TRBJ1-2, the V gene TRBV5-4; 8 bases are a match to TRBD1. With 4 bases clipped from V and 7 bases from J, the junction kept 6 bases outside the gene matches. Germline values: CDR1 SGHNT, CDR2 YYREEE (reference sequence). This CDR3 has 13 amino acids. CDR3 in DNA: TGTGCCAGCAGCGTGGACAGGGAGTTTGGCTACACCTTC. Its protein product is CASSVDREFGYTF.

The chain uses TRBV7-2 and TRBJ2-5; D is possibly TRBD1 (5 bases). Germline V gives CDR1 SGHTA, CDR2 FQGNSA. The CDR3 is 17 residues long. V was clipped by 1 base and J by 4 bases, with 19 bases between them. The DNA of the CDR3 is TGTGCCAGCAGCTTAGACCCTGGGTTGGCAGGGCGAGAGACCCAGTACTTC. This translates into CASSLDPGLAGRETQYF.

Concerning this clone itself: Other DNA sequences in this specimen translate into the identical CDR3. This rearrangement joins TRBV11-3 to TRBJ1-1; TRBD1 is a possible D gene (6 bases). Trimming left V 4 bases short and J 4 bases short, with 7 bases between. Germline CDR1 SGHNT, CDR2 YENEEA. The CDR3 loop spans 12 amino acids. As DNA, the CDR3 is TGTGCCAGCAGCTCACAGGGCACTGAAGCTTTCTTT. This gives the protein CASSSQGTEAFF.

V gene TRBV27 combines with J gene TRBJ2-1; 7 positions agree with TRBD1. V shed 5 bases and J 8 bases; nucleotides not matched to a gene: 9. Germline V lookup: CDR1 MNHEY, CDR2 SMNVEV (reference sequence). The CDR3 runs 14 residues. The CDR3 loop is CASSPIRGWDEQFF. The CDR3 nucleotides are TGTGCCAGCAGTCCAATCAGGGGGTGGGATGAGCAGTTCTTC.

CDR3 DNA: TGTGCCAGCAGCTTAGTCAGGGAGGTTGGCTACACCTTC. Its protein product is CASSLVREVGYTF. The rearrangement joins TRBV7-9 to TRBJ1-2; weak D call: TRBD1 (5 bases). Germline assignment: CDR1 SEHNR and CDR2 FQNEAQ (reference sequence). The CDR3 extends over 13 amino acids. V was trimmed by 1 base and J by 7 bases, leaving 10 bases between them. The full variable domain, completed using reference TRBV7-9 and TRBJ1-2, is DTGVSQNPRHKITKRGQNVTFRCDPISEHNRLYWYRQTLGQGPEFLTYFQNEAQLEKSRLLSDRFSAERPKGSFSTLEIQRTEQGDSAMYLCASSLVREVGYTFGSGTRLTVV.

The chain recombines TRBV19 with TRBJ2-1; 14 positions agree with TRBD2. Looked up from germline, CDR1 is LNHDA and CDR2 is SQIVND (reference sequence). The CDR3 is made up of 18 amino acids. V lost 4 bases, J lost 0 bases, and 5 bases stayed unmatched. The CDR3 DNA sequence: TGTGCCAGTAGTAGGACTAGCGGGGGGCCACGCTCCTACAATGAGCAGTTCTTC. Translating it yields CASSRTSGGPRSYNEQFF.

The chain links TRBV5-5 to TRBJ1-4, with 7 bases that match TRBD1. V dropped 0 bases and J dropped 4; count of bases not matched to a gene: 3. The CDR3 is 15 amino acids. Germline V gives CDR1 SGHKS, CDR2 YYEKEE (reference sequence). The CDR3 protein is CASSLDRDSNEKLFF. CDR3 nucleotide sequence: TGTGCCAGCAGCTTGGACCGGGACAGTAATGAAAAACTGTTTTTT.

About this clone: Other DNA sequences from this sample encode an identical CDR3 as well. V is TRBV2 and J is TRBJ1-1; possible D gene TRBD1, 5 bases. CDR1 SNHLY and CDR2 FYNNEI come from the germline V gene. V was clipped by 4 bases and J by 2 bases, with 8 bases between them. CDR3 size: 13 residues. DNA for the CDR3: TGTGCCAGCAGTGGACAGCGCAACACTGAAGCTTTCTTT. Protein: CASSGQRNTEAFF.

In this sample, this clone turned up a few times. The V gene is TRBV24-1, the J gene TRBJ2-2, with 13 bases aligning to TRBD2. V lost 0 bases and J lost 5; bases outside the gene matches: 2. The CDR3 runs to 17 residues. The germline V gene has CDR1 KGHDR and CDR2 SFDVKD. The CDR3 here is CATSDLQTSGRTGELFF. CDR3 in DNA: TGTGCCACCAGTGATTTGCAGACTAGCGGGAGGACCGGGGAGCTGTTTTTT.